This TCR beta chain was recovered during a study of a mutant IDH1 vaccine in newly diagnosed glioma. Between the trimmed V and J ends, which lost 7 bases and 3 bases, there was a span of 10 bases. The CDR3 is 12 residues long. CDR1 SQVTM and CDR2 ANQGSEA come from the germline V gene. Notes on this clone: The antigen is unknown.

Time point given: week 35, safety follow-up. Vaccination used 300 ug of mutant IDH1 20-mer peptide per dose, with topical imiquimod. Method: immunoSEQ multiplex PCR; TCRdb's copy keeps in-frame clones and lacks some. The sample has around 30,000 clones; roughly 75% are singletons. This clonotype originated in a man in his forties or fifties with glioma. Some clones in this sample may be carry-over from other donors' samples. The chain links TRBV29-1 to TRBJ1-3; TRBD1 might be the D (5 bases). Sequencing was performed on PBMCs, taken from a glioma patient whose treatment included an IDH1 peptide vaccine. The CDR3 protein is CSAAGFGNTIYF. The CDR3 bases are TGCAGCGCCGCAGGGTTTGGAAACACCATATATTTT.